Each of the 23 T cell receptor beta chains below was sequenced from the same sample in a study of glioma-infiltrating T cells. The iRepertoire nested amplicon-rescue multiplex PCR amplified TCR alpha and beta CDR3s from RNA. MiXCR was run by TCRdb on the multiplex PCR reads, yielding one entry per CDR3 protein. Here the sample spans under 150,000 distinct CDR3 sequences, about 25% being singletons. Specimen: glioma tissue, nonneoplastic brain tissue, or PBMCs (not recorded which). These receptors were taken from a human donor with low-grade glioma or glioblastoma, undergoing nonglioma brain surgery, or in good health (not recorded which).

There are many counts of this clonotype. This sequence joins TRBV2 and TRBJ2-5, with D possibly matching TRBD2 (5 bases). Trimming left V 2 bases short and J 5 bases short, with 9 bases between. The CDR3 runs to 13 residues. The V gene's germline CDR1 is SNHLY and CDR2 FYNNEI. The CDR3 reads CASSETRDETQYF. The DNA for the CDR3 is TGTGCCAGCAGTGAAACTAGGGATGAGACCCAGTACTTC. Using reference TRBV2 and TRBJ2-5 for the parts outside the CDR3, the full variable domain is EPEVTQTPSHQVTQMGQEVILRCVPISNHLYFYWYRQILGQKVEFLVSFYNNEISEKSEIFDDQFSVERPDGSNFTLKIRSTKLEDSAMYFCASSETRDETQYFGPGTRLLVL.

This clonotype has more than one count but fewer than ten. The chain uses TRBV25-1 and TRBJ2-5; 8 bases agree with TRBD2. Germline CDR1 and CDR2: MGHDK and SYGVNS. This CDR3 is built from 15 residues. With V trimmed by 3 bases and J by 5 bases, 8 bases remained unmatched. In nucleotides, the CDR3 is TGTGCCAGCAGTGAGGGTTACGGGGGGGCTGAGACCCAGTACTTC. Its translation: CASSEGYGGAETQYF. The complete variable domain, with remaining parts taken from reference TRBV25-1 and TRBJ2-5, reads EADIYQTPRYLVIGTGKKITLECSQTMGHDKMYWYQQDPGMELHLIHYSYGVNSTEKGDLSSESTVSRIRTEHFPLTLESARPSHTSQYLCASSEGYGGAETQYFGPGTRLLVL.

CDR3 bases: TGTGCCAGCAGCGCACACCTCCGGGACGGGAACTATGGCTACACCTTC. Translated, it gives CASSAHLRDGNYGYTF. The genes are TRBV5-4 and TRBJ1-2; D perhaps matches TRBD1 (5 bases). Germline CDR1 and CDR2: SGHNT and YYREEE (reference sequence). V was cut by 4 bases and J by 2 bases, with 18 bases left in between. The CDR3 spans 16 residues.

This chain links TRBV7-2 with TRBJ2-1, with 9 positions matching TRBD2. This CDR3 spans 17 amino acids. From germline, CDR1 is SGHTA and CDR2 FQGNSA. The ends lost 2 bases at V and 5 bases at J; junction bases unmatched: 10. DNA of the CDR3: TGTGCCAGCAGCTTACGGGCCGGGGGCGGGGGGGACAATGAGCAGTTCTTC. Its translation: CASSLRAGGGGDNEQFF. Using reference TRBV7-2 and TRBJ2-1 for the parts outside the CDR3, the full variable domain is GAGVSQSPSNKVTEKGKDVELRCDPISGHTALYWYRQSLGQGLEFLIYFQGNSAPDKSGLPSDRFSAERTGGSVSTLTIQRTQQEDSAVYLCASSLRAGGGGDNEQFFGPGTRLTVL.

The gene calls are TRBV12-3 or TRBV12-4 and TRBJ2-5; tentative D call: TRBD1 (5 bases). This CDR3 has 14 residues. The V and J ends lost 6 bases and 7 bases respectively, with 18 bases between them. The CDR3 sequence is CASSRPQGIVTQYF. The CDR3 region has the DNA TGTGCCAGCAGCCGCCCGCAGGGCATAGTGACCCAGTACTTC.

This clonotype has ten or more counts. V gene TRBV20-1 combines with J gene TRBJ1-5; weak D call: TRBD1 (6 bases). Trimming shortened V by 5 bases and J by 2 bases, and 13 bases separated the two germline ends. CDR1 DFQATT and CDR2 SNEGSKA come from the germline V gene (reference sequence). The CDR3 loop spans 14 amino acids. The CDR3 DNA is TGCAGTGCTTCCCGGGACATTGGCAATCAGCCCCAGCATTTT. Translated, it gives CSASRDIGNQPQHF.

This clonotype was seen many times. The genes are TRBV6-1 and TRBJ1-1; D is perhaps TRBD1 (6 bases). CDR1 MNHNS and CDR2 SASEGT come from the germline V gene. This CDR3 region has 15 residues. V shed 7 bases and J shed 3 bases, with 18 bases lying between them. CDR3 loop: CASTRFRGADTEAFF. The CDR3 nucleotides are TGTGCCAGCACACGGTTTCGGGGGGCGGACACTGAAGCTTTCTTT.

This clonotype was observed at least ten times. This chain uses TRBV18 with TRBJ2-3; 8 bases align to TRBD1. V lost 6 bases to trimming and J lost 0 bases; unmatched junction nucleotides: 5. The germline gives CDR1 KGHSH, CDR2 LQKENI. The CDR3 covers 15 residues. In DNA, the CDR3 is TGTGCCAGCTCTACGGGACAGGTTAGCACAGATACGCAGTATTTT. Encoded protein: CASSTGQVSTDTQYF.

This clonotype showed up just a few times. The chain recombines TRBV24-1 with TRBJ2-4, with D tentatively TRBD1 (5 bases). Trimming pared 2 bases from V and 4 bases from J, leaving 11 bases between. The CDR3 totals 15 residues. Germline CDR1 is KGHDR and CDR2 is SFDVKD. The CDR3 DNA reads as TGTGCCACCAGTGATTCCCAGGGCGCTAAAAACATTCAGTACTTC. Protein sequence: CATSDSQGAKNIQYF.

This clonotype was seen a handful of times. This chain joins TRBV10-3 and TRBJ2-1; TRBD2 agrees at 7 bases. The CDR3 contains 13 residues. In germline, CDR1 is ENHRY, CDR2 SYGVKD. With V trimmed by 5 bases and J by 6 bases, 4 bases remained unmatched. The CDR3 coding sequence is TGTGCCATCAGTCGACTAGCCGGCAATGAGCAGTTCTTC. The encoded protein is CAISRLAGNEQFF.

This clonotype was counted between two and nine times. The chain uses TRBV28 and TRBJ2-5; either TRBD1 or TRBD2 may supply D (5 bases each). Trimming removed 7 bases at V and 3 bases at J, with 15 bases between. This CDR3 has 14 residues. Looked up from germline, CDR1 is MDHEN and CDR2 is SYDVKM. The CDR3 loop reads CASIGASPEETQYF. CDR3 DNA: TGTGCCAGCATAGGGGCTAGCCCCGAAGAGACCCAGTACTTC.

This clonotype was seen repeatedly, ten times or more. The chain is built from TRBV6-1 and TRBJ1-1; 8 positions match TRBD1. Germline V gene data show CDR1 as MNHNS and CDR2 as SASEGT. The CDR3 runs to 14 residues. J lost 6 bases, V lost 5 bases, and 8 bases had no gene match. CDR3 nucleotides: TGTGCCAGCAGTACCCGGACAGGGCGGCCTGAAGCTTTCTTT. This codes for CASSTRTGRPEAFF.

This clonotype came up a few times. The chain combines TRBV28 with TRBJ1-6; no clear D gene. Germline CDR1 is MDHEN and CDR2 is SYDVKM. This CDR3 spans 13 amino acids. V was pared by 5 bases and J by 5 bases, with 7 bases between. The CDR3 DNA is TGTGCCAGCAGTCCCGGCCATAATTCACCCCTCCACTTT. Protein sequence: CASSPGHNSPLHF.

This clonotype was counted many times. This chain's CDR3 is CASSEGDTQYF. The CDR3, as DNA: TGTGCCAGCAGTGAAGGAGATACGCAGTATTTT. The chain recombines TRBV2 with TRBJ2-3; unclear D gene. CDR1 and CDR2 from the germline V gene are SNHLY and FYNNEI. The CDR3 spans 11 residues. V shed 1 base and J shed 5 bases, with 1 base lying between them.

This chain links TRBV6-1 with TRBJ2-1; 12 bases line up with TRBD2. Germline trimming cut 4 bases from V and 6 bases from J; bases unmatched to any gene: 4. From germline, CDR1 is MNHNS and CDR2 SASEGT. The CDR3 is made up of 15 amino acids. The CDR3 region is CASSGRTSGINEQFF. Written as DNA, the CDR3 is TGTGCCAGCAGTGGCCGGACTAGCGGGATCAATGAGCAGTTCTTC.

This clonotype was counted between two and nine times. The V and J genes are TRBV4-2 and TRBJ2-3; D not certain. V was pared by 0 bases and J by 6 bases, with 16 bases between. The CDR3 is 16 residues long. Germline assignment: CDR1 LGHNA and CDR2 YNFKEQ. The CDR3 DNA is TGTGCCAGCAGCCAAGACCGTACGACGCTCCGCGATACGCAGTATTTT. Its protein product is CASSQDRTTLRDTQYF.

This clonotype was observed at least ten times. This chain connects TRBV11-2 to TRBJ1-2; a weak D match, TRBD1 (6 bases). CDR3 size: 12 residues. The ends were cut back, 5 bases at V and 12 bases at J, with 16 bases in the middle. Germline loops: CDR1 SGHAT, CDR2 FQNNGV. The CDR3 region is CASSPIGWGHTF. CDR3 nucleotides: TGTGCCAGCAGCCCTATAGGGTGGGGGCACACCTTC.

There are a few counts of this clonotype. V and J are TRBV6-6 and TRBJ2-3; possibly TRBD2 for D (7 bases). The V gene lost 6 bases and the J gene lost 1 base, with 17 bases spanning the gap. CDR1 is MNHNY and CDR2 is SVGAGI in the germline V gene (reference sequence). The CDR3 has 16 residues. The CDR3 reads CASRPLGGAGTDTQYF. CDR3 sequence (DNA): TGTGCCAGCAGGCCCCTAGGGGGGGCCGGCACAGATACGCAGTATTTT.

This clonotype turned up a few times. In nucleotides, the CDR3 is TGTGCCAGCAGCCCCGACAGCCGTAGTGAAAAACTGTTTTTT. Translated: CASSPDSRSEKLFF. The chain uses TRBV11-3 and TRBJ1-4, with D possibly TRBD1 on 5 matching bases. The V gene's germline CDR1 is SGHNT and CDR2 YENEEA. With 5 bases removed from V and 7 bases from J, the gap between germline ends came to 14 bases. There are 14 residues in the CDR3.

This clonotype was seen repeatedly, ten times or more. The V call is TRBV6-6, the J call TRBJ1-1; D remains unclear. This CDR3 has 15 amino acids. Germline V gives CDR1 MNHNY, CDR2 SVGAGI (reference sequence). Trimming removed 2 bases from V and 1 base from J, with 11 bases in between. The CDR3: CASSYRAAQNTEAFF. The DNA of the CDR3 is TGTGCCAGCAGTTACAGAGCAGCCCAGAACACTGAAGCTTTCTTT.

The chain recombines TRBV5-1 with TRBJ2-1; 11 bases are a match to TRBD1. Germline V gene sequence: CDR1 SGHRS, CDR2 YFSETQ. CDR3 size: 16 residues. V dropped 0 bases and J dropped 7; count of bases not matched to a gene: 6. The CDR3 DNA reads TGCGCCAGCAGCTTGGGGGACAGGGGGAACCGGAATGAGCAGTTCTTC. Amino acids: CASSLGDRGNRNEQFF.

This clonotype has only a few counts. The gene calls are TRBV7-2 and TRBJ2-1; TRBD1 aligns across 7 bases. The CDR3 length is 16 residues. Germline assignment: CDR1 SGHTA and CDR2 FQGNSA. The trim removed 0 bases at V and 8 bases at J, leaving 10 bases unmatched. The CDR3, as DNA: TGTGCCAGCAGCTTAGCGCTGTCAGGGGGATTCGATGAGCAGTTCTTC. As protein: CASSLALSGGFDEQFF.

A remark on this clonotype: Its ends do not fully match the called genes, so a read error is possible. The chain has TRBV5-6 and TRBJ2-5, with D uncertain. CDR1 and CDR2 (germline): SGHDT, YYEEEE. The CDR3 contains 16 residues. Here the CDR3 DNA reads TGTTCCAGCAGCTTGGTACCAACCAACCCAACGGGGACCCAGTACTTC. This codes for CSSSLVPTNPTGTQYF. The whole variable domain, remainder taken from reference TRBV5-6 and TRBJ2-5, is DAGVTQSPTHLIKTRGQQVTLRCSPKSGHDTVSWYQQALGQGPQFIFQYYEEEERQRGNFPDRFSGHQFPNYSSELNVNALLLGDSALYLCSSSLVPTNPTGTQYFGPGTRLLVL.